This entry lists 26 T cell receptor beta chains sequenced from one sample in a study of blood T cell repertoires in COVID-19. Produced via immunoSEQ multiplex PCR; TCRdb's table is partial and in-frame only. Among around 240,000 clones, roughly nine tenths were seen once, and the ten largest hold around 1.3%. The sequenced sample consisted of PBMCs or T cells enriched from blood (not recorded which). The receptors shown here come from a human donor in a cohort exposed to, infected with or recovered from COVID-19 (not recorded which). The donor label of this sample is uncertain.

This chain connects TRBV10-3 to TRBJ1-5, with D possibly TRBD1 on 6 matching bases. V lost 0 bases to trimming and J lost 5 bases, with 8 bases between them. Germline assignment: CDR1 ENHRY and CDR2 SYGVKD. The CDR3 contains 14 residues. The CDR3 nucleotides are TGTGCCATCAGTGAGTCGGGGGCTCATCAGCCCCAGCATTTT. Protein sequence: CAISESGAHQPQHF.

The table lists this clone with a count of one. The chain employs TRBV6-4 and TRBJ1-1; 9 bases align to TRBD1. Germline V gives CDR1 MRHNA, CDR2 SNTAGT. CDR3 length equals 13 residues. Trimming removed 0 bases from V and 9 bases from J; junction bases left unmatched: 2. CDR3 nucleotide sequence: TGTGCCAGCAGTGACTCCACAGGGGGCAAAGCTTTCTTT. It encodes CASSDSTGGKAFF.

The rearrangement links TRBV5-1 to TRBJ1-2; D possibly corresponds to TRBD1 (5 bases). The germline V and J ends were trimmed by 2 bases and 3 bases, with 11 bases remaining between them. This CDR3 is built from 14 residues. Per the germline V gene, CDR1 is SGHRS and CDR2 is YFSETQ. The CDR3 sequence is CASSFSGLDYGYTF. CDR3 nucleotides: TGCGCCAGCAGCTTCTCGGGACTAGACTATGGCTACACCTTC.

The CDR3 loop is CASRATGKLRTGNTIYF. The CDR3 nucleotides read TGTGCCAGTAGGGCTACAGGGAAATTGAGAACTGGAAACACCATATATTTT. The V and J genes are TRBV19 and TRBJ1-3, with a weak D call TRBD1 (6 bases). V was clipped by 6 bases and J by 2 bases, with 20 bases between them. The CDR3 sequence is 17 residues long. Per germline, CDR1 LNHDA and CDR2 SQIVND (reference sequence).

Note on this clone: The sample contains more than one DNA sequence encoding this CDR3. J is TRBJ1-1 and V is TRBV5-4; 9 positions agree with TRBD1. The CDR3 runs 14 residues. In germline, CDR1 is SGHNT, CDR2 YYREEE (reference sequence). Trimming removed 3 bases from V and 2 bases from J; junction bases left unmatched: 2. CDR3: CASSSTGGNTEAFF. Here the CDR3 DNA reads TGTGCCAGCAGCTCGACAGGGGGAAACACTGAAGCTTTCTTT.

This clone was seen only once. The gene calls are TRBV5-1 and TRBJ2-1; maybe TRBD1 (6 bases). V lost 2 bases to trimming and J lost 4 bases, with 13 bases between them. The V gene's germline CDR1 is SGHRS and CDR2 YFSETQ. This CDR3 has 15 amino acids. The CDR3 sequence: CASSFGTPVYNEQFF. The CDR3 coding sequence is TGCGCCAGCAGCTTCGGGACACCCGTTTACAATGAGCAGTTCTTC.

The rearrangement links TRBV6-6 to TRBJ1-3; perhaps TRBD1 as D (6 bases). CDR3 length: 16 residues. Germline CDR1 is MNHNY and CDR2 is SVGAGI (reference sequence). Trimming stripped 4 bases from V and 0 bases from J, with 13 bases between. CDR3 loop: CASSSTTGFSGNTIYF. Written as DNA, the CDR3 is TGTGCCAGCAGTTCCACTACAGGGTTCTCTGGAAACACCATATATTTT.

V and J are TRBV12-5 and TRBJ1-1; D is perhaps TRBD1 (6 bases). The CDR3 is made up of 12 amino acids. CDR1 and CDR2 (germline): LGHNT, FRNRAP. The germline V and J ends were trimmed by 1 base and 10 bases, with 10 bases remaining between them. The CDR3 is CASGLEDSRAFF. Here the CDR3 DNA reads TGTGCTAGTGGTTTGGAGGACAGTAGAGCTTTCTTT.

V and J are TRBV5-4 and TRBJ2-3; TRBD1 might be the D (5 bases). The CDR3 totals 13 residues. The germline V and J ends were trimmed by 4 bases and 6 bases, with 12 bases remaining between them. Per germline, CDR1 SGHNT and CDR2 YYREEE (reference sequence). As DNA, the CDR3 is TGTGCCAGCAGCGGACATCTGGGGGATACGCAGTATTTT. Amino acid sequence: CASSGHLGDTQYF.

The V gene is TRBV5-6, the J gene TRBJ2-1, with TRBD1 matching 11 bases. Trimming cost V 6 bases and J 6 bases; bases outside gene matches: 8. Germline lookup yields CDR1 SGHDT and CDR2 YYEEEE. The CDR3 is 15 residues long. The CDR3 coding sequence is TGTGCCAGCATCAAAACCGGGACAGGGGGCAATGAGCAGTTCTTC. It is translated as CASIKTGTGGNEQFF.

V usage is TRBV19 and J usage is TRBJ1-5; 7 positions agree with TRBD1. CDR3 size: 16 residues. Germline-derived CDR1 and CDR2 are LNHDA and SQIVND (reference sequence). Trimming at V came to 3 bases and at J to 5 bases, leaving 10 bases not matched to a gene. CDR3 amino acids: CASSIPTGVRDQPQHF. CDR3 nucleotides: TGTGCCAGTAGTATCCCTACAGGGGTCAGGGATCAGCCCCAGCATTTT. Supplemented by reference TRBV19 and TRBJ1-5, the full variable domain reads DGGITQSPKYLFRKEGQNVTLSCEQNLNHDAMYWYRQDPGQGLRLIYYSQIVNDFQKGDIAEGYSVSREKKESFPLTVTSAQKNPTAFYLCASSIPTGVRDQPQHFGDGTRLSIL.

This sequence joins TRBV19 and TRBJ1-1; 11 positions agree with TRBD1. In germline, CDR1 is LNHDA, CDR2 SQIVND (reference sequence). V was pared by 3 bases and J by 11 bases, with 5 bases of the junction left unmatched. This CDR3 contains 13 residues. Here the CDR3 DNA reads TGTGCCAGTAGTATCGAGGACAGGGGGCTTGCTTTCTTT. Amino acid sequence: CASSIEDRGLAFF.

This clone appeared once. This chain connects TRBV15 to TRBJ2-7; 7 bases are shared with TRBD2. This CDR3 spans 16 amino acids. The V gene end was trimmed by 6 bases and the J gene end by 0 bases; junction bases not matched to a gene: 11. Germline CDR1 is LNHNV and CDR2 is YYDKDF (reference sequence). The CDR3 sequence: CATREELSGVSYEQYF. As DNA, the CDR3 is TGTGCCACCAGGGAAGAACTAAGCGGGGTCTCCTACGAGCAGTACTTC.

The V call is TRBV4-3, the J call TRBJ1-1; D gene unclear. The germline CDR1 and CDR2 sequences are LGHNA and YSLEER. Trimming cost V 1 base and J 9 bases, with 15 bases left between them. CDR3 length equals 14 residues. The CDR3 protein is CASSQVPRPLKAFF. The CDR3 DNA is TGCGCCAGCAGCCAAGTCCCGAGGCCGTTGAAAGCTTTCTTT.

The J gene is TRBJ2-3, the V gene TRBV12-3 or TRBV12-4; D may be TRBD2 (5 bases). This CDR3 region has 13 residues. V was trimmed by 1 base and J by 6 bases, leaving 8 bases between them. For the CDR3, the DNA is TGTGCCAGCAGTTTAGTAGCGCGGGATACGCAGTATTTT. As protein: CASSLVARDTQYF.

CDR3 sequence reads: CASSTGGSITNEKLFF. The CDR3 coding sequence is TGTGCCAGCAGTACCGGGGGGTCGATCACTAATGAAAAACTGTTTTTT. This chain uses TRBV27 with TRBJ1-4; D is perhaps TRBD1 (5 bases). This CDR3 is built from 16 residues. The germline V and J ends were trimmed by 5 bases and 2 bases, with 15 bases remaining between them. From germline, CDR1 is MNHEY and CDR2 SMNVEV (reference sequence).

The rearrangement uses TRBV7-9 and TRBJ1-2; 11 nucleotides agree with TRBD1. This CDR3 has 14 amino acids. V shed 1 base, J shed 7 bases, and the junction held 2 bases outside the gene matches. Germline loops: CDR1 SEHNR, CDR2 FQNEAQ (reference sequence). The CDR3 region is CASSLGDRGTGYTF. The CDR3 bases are TGTGCCAGCAGCTTAGGGGACAGGGGGACTGGCTACACCTTC.

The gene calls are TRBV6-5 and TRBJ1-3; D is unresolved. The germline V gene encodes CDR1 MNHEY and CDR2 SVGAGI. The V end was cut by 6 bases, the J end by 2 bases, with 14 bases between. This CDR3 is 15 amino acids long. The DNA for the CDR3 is TGTGCCAGCAGGCCTTTTGTCGGGGCTGGAAACACCATATATTTT. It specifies CASRPFVGAGNTIYF.

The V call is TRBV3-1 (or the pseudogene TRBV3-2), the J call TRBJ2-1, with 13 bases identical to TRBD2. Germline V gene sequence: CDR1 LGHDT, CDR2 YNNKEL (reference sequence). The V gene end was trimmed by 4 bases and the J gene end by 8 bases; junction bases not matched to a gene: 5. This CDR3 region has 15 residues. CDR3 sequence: CASSPTSGGADEQFF. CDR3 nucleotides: TGTGCCAGCAGCCCCACTAGCGGGGGGGCCGATGAGCAGTTCTTC.

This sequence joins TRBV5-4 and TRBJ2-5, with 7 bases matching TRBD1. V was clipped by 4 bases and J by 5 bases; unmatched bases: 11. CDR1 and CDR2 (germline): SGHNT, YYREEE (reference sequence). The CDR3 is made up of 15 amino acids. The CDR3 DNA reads TGTGCCAGCAGCCGTGAAGGGGGCGCCTGGGAGACCCAGTACTTC. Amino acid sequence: CASSREGGAWETQYF. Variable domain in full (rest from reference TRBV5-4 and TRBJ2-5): ETGVTQSPTHLIKTRGQQVTLRCSSQSGHNTVSWYQQALGQGPQFIFQYYREEENGRGNFPPRFSGLQFPNYSSELNVNALELDDSALYLCASSREGGAWETQYFGPGTRLLVL.

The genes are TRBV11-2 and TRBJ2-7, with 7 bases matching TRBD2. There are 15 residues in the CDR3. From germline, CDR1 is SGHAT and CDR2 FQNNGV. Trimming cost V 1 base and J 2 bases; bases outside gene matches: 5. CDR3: CASSLGSGEAYEQYF. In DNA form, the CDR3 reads TGTGCCAGCAGCTTAGGGAGCGGGGAGGCCTACGAGCAGTACTTC.

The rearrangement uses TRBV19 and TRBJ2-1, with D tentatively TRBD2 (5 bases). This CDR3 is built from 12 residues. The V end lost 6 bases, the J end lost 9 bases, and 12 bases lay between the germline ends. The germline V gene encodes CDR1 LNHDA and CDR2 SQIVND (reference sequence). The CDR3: CASRDLGLEQFF. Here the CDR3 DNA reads TGTGCCAGTAGGGACCTAGGACTTGAGCAGTTCTTC.

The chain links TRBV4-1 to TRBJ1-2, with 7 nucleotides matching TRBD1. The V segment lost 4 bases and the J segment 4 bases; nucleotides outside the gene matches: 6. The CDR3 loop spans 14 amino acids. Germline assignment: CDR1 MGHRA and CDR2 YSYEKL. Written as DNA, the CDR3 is TGCGCCAGCAGCCCCGACAGGGCGGGCTATGGCTACACCTTC. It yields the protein CASSPDRAGYGYTF.

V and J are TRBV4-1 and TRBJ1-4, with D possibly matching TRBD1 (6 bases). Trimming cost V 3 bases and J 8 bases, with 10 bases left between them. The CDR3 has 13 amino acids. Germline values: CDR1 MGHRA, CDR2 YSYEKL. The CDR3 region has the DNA TGCGCCAGCAGCCAGGCCAGGGGCGAAAAACTGTTTTTT. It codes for CASSQARGEKLFF.

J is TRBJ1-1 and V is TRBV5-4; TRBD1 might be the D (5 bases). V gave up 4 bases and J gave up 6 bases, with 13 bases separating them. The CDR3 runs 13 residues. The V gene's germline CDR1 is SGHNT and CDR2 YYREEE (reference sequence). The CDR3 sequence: CASSPIGAAEAFF. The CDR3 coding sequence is TGTGCCAGCAGCCCGATAGGGGCGGCTGAAGCTTTCTTT.

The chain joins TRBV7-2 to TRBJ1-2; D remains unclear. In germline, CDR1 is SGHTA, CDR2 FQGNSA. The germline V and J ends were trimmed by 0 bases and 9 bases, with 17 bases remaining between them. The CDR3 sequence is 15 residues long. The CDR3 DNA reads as TGTGCCAGCAGCTTAGCGTCGCGGGCCGGGAAAAGCTACACCTTC. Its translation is CASSLASRAGKSYTF.